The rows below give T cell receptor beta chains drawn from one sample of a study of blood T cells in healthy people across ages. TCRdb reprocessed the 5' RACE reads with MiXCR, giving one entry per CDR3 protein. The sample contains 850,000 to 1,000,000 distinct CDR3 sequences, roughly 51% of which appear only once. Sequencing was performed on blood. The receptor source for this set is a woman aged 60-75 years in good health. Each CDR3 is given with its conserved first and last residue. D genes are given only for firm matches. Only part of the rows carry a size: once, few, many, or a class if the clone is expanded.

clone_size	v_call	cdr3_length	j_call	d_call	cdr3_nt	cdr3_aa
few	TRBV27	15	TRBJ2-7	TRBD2	TGTGCCAGCAGTTTGGTCCTAGCGGTACCCTACGAGCAGTACTTC	CASSLVLAVPYEQYF
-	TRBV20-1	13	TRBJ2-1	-	TGCAGTGCTAGAGCGCGGGGAGAGAATGGGCAGTTCTTC	CSARARGENGQFF
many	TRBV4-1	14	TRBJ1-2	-	TGCGCCAGCAGCCAAGATTGGAAAACGTATGGCTACACCTTC	CASSQDWKTYGYTF
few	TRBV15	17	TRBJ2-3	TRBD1	TGTGCCACCAGCGGAAGGACAGGATTATTCGTCGCAGATACGCAGTATTTT	CATSGRTGLFVADTQYF
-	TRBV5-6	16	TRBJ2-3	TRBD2	TGTGCCAGCAGCTTTAGCGGGATGAGGAGCACAGATACGCAGTATTTT	CASSFSGMRSTDTQYF
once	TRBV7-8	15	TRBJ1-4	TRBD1	TGTGCCAGCAGCTTAGTGTCAGGACAGGTTGGAAAACTGTTTTTT	CASSLVSGQVGKLFF
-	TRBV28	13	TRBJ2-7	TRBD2	TGTGCCAGCAGTACCATTAGCGGGAGCGAGCAGTACTTC	CASSTISGSEQYF
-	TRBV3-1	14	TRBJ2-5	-	TGTGCCGGCAGCCAACCCCCATTCGTAGAGACCCAGTACTTC	CAGSQPPFVETQYF
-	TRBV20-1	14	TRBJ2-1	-	TGCAGTGCTAGTAAACAGGGCCGAGACAATGAGCAGTTCTTC	CSASKQGRDNEQFF
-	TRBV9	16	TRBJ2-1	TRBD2	TGTGCCAGCAGCGTAGACGCTAGCGGGAGGTGGAATGAGCAGTTCTTC	CASSVDASGRWNEQFF
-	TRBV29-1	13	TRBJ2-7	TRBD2	TGCAGCACAACCGGGACTAGCGGGAATGGGCAGTACTTC	CSTTGTSGNGQYF
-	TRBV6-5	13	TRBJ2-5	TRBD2	TGTGTCAGTCGGACTAGCGGGCAAGAGACCCAGTACTTC	CVSRTSGQETQYF
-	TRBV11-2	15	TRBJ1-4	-	TGTGCCAGCAGCTTAGGCGGAAGTCGGAATGAAAAACTGTTTTTT	CASSLGGSRNEKLFF
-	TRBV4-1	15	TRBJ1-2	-	TGCGCCAGCAGCCAAGATCGGGGGGCAGGTACTGGCTACACCTTC	CASSQDRGAGTGYTF
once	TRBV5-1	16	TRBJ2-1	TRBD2	TGCGCCAGCAGCCTCACAGCGGGAGCAAGGATGGGTGAGCAGTTCTTC	CASSLTAGARMGEQFF
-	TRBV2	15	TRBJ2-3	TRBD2	TGTGCCAGCAGCGCACTAGCGGGAGGGCAGGTTACGCAGTATTTT	CASSALAGGQVTQYF
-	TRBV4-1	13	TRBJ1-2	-	TGCGCCAGCAGCCAACCAGCTAACTATGGCTACACCTTC	CASSQPANYGYTF
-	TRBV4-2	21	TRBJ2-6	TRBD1	TGTGCCAGCAGCCAAGCTTATTCCCCGGGACAGGGAAGTTCTGGGGCCAACGTCCTGACTTTC	CASSQAYSPGQGSSGANVLTF